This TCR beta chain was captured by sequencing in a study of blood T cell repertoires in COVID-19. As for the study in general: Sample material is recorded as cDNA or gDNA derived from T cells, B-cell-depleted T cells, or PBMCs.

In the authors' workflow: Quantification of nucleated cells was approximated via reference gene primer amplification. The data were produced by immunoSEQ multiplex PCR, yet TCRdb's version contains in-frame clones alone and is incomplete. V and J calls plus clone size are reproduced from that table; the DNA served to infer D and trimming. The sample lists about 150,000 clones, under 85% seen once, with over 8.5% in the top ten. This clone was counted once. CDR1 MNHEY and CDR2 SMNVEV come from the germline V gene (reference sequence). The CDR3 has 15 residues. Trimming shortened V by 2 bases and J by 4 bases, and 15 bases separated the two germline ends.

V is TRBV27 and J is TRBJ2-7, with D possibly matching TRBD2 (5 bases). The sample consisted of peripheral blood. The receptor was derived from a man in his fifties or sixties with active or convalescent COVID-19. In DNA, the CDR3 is TGTGCCAGCAGTTTAGGGAGTAGGTCTGGGTACGAGCAGTACTTC. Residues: CASSLGSRSGYEQYF.